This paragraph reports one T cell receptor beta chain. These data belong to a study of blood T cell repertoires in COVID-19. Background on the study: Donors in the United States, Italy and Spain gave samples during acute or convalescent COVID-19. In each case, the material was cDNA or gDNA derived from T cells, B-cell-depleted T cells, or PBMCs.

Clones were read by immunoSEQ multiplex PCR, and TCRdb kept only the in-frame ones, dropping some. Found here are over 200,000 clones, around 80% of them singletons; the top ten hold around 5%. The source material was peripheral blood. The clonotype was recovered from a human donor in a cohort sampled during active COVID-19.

The CDR3: CASSVWGLLLYGYTF. The CDR3 DNA follows: TGTGCCAGCAGCGTATGGGGCCTCTTGTTATATGGCTACACCTTC. This chain connects TRBV9 to TRBJ1-2; D might be TRBD1 (5 bases). The V end lost 1 base, the J end lost 5 bases, and 15 bases lay between the germline ends. Germline V gene lookup returns CDR1 SGDLS and CDR2 YYNGEE. The CDR3 spans 15 residues.